These 5 T cell receptor beta chains share one sample of origin, sequenced in a study of blood T cell dynamics during melanoma immunotherapy. Time point of the sample: pre-treatment baseline. Assay used: immunoSEQ multiplex PCR; TCRdb lists only in-frame clones, some missing. Among about 24,000 clones listed, around 85% were seen once. Sequences were derived from blood, sampled from a patient treated with checkpoint blockade. All receptors derive from a human donor with melanoma.

The rearrangement uses TRBV28 and TRBJ1-5; D gene ambiguous. The germline gives CDR1 MDHEN, CDR2 SYDVKM. Trimming took off 5 bases at V and 10 bases at J, with 12 bases between the two ends. This CDR3 is 12 amino acids long. The CDR3 is CASSAPRGPQHF. For the CDR3, the DNA is TGTGCCAGCAGTGCCCCCCGGGGACCCCAGCATTTT.

The count of this clone is one. The chain employs TRBV21-1 and TRBJ2-2; the table's D call, TRBD2, has no DNA check behind it. TRBV21-1 is designated a pseudogene. The CDR3 has 20 amino acids. CDR3 loop: CASSKGRAPGSDRSTGELFF. Written as DNA, the CDR3 is TGTGCCAGCAGCAAAGGGAGGGCGCCGGGATCGGACCGATCCACCGGGGAGCTGTTTTTT.

This sequence joins TRBV2 and TRBJ1-5, with D uncertain. This CDR3 has 14 amino acids. Germline loops: CDR1 SNHLY, CDR2 FYNNEI. Trimming shortened V by 4 bases and J by 3 bases, and 10 bases separated the two germline ends. The CDR3, as DNA: TGTGCCAGCAGTGCCTACGTAGACAATCAGCCCCAGCATTTT. Protein: CASSAYVDNQPQHF.

The chain has TRBV27 and TRBJ2-1, with TRBD1 matching over 9 bases. This CDR3 spans 16 amino acids. Germline values: CDR1 MNHEY, CDR2 SMNVEV (reference sequence). J gave up 3 bases and V 6 bases, and 9 bases lay outside the gene matches. The DNA of the CDR3 is TGTGCCAGCAGATCCGGTAGGACAGGGGTCTACAATGAGCAGTTCTTC. It codes for CASRSGRTGVYNEQFF.

J is TRBJ2-7 and V is TRBV9, with D maybe TRBD2 (5 bases). Trimming removed 2 bases from V and 7 bases from J, with 16 bases in between. The germline CDR1 and CDR2 sequences are SGDLS and YYNGEE. CDR3 length: 14 amino acids. The CDR3 DNA reads TGTGCCAGCAGCGTTAGGCTGGGCCGCGGGGAGCAGTACTTC. Protein product: CASSVRLGRGEQYF.